The clone carrying this T cell receptor (beta chain) was detected only a few times. Its antigen is not known. The germline V gene has CDR1 MNHEY and CDR2 SVGAGI. The CDR3 has 13 amino acids. Between the trimmed V and J ends, which lost 5 bases and 3 bases, there was a span of 10 bases. This sample is drawn from a study of blood T cells in healthy people across ages. A second PCR, run for about 6 to 11 cycles, used a sample-barcoded 5' primer plus a J-beta primer mix. MiXCR, run by TCRdb on the 5' RACE reads, gives a single entry per CDR3 protein. This sample has roughly 800,000 distinct CDR3 sequences, with about three fifths found just once. The study's findings and limits: For the donors, CMV status was unknown and possibly confounded expanded clonotype changes. Age showed a roughly linear inverse relationship with TCR beta diversity per million T cells.

At least 7 million PBMCs were isolated per sample. The chain has TRBV6-5 and TRBJ2-5; D uncertain. The specimen sequenced was blood. The TCR was taken from a man aged 25 to 40 in good health. The CDR3 reads CASSDVAEETQYF. Here the CDR3 DNA reads TGTGCCAGCAGTGACGTGGCAGAAGAGACCCAGTACTTC.